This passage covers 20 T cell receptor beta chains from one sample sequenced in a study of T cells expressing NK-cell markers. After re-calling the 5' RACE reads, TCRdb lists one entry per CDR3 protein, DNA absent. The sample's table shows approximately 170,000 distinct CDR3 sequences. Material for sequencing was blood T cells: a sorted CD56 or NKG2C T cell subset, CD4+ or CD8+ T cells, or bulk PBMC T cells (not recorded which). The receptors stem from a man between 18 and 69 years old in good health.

The CDR3 sequence is CASSSPRGTQYF. V usage is TRBV7-9 and J usage is TRBJ2-5; TCRdb returns TRBD1, unconfirmable since there is no DNA. Germline V gives CDR1 SEHNR, CDR2 FQNEAQ (reference sequence). The CDR3 runs to 12 residues.

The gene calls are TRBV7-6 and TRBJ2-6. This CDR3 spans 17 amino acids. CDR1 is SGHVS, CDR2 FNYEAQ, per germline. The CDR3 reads CASSLWVPASGANVLTF.

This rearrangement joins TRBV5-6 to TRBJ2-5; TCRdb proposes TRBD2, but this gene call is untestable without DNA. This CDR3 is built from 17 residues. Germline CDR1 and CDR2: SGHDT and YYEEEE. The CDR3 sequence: CASSLYLAGGPWETQYF.

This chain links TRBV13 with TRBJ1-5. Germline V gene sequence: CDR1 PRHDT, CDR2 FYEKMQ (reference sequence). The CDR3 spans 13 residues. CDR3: CASSLGYGQPQHF.

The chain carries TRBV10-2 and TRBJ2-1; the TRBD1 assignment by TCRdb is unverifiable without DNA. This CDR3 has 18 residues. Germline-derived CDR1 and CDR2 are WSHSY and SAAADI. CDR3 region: CASSLTPAGGAGHNEQFF.

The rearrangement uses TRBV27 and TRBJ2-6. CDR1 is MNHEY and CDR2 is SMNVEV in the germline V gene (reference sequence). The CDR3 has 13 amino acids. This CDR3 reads CASSFPGANVLTF. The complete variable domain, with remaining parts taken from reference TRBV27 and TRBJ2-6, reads EAQVTQNPRYLITVTGKKLTVTCSQNMNHEYMSWYRQDPGLGLRQIYYSMNVEVTDKGDVPEGYKVSRKEKRNFPLILESPSPNQTSLYFCASSFPGANVLTFGAGSRLTVL.

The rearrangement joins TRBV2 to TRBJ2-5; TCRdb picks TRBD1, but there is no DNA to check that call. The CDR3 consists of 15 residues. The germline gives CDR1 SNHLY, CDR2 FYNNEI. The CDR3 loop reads CASSEAAWGLETQYF.

The CDR3 reads CASHGLAAETQYF. The chain couples TRBV2 to TRBJ2-5; the TCRdb call, TRBD2, lacks DNA for checking. Per the germline V gene, CDR1 is SNHLY and CDR2 is FYNNEI. The CDR3 covers 13 residues.

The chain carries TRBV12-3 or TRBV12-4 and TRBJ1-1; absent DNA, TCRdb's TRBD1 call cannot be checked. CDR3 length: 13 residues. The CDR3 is CASSLAKPGEAFF.

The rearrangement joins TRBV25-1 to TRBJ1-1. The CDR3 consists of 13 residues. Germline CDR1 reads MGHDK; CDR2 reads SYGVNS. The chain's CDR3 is CASSSSLNTEAFF. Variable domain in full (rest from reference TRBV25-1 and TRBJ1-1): EADIYQTPRYLVIGTGKKITLECSQTMGHDKMYWYQQDPGMELHLIHYSYGVNSTEKGDLSSESTVSRIRTEHFPLTLESARPSHTSQYLCASSSSLNTEAFFGQGTRLTVV.

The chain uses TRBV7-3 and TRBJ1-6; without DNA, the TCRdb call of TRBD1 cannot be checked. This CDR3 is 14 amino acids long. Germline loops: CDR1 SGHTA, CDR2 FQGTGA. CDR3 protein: CASSPTGTESPLHF.

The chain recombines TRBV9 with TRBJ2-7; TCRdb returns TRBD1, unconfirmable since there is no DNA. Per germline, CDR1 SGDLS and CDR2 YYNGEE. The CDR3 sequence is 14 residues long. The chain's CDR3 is CASSTGGSSYEQYF.

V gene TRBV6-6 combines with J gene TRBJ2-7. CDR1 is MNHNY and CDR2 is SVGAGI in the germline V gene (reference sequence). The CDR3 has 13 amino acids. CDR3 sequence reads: CASSLLSVYEQYF.

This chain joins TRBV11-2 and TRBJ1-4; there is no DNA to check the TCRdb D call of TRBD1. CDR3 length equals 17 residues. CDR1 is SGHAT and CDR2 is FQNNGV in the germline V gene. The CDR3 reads CASSQGNYATTNEKLFF.

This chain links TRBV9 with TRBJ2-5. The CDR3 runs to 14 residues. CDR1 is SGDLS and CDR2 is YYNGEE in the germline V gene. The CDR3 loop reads CASSVQIQTETQYF.

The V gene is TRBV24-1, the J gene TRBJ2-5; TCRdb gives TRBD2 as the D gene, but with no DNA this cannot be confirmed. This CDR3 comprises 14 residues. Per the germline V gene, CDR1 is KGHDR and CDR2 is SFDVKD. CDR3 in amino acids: CATSDGLDQETQYF.

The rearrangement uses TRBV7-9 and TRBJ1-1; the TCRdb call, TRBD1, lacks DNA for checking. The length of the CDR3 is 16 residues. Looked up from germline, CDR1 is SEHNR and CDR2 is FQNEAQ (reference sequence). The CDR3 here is CASSAPRGSVATEAFF. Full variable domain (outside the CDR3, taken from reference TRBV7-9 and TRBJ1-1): DTGVSQNPRHKITKRGQNVTFRCDPISEHNRLYWYRQTLGQGPEFLTYFQNEAQLEKSRLLSDRFSAERPKGSFSTLEIQRTEQGDSAMYLCASSAPRGSVATEAFFGQGTRLTVV.

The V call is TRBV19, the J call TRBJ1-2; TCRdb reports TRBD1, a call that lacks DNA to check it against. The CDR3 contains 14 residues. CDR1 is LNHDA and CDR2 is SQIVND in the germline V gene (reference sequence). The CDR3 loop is CAEDVAGVNYGYTF.

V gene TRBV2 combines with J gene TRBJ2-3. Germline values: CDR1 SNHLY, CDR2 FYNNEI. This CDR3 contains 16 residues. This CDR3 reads CASRKGGGSSTDTQYF.

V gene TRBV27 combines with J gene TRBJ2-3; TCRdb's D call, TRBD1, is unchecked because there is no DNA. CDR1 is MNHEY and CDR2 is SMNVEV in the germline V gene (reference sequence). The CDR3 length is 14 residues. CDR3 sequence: CASIGRGWADTQYF.